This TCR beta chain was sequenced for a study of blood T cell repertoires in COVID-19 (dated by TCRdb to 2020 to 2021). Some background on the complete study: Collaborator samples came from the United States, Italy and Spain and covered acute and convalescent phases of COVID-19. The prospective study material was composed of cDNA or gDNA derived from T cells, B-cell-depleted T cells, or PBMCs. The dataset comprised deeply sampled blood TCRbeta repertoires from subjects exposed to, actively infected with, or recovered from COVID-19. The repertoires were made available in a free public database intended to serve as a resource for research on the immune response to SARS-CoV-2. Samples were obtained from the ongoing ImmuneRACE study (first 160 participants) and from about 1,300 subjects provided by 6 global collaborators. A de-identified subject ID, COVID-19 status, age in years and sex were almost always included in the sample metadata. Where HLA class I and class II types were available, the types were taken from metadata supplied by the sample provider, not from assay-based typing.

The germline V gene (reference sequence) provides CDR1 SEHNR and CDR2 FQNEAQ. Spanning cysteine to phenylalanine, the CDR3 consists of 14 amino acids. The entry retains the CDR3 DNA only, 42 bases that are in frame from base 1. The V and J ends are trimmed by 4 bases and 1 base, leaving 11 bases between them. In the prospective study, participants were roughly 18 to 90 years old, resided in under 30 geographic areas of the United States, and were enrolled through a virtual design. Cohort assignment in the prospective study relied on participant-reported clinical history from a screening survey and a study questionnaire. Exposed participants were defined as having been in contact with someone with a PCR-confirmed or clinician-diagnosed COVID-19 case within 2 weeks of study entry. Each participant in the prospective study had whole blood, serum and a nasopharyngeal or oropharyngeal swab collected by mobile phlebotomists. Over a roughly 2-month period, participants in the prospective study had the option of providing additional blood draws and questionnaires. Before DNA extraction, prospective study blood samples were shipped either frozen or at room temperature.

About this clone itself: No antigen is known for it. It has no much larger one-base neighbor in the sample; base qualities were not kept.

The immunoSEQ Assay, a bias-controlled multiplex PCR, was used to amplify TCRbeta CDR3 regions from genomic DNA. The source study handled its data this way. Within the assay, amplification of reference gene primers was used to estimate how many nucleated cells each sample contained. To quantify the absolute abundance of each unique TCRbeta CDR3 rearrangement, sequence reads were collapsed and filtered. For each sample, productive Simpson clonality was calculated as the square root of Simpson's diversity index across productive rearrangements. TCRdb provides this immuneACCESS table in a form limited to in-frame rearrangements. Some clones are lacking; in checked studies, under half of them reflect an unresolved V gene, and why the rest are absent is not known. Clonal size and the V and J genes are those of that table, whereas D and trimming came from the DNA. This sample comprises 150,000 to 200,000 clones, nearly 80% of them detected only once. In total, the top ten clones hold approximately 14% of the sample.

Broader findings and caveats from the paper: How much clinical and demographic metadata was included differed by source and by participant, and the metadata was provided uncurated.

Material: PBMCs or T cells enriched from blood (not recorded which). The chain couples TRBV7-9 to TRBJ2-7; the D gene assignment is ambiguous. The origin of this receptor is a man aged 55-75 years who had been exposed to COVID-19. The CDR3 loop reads CASSSGFISYEQYF. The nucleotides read TGTGCCAGCAGCTCCGGGTTCATTTCCTACGAGCAGTACTTC. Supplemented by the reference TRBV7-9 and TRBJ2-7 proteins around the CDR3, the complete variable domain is DTGVSQNPRHKITKRGQNVTFRCDPISEHNRLYWYRQTLGQGPEFLTYFQNEAQLEKSRLLSDRFSAERPKGSFSTLEIQRTEQGDSAMYLCASSSGFISYEQYFGPGTRLTVT.